The entry below gives a single T cell receptor (beta chain) sequence along with its context. Which antigen it targets is not known. No per-base quality is available; no much larger clone lies one base away. TCR CDR3 regions were amplified from genomic DNA by multiplex PCR using the deep immunoSEQ assay. Genomic DNA extracted from each cell subset was distributed evenly over all wells of several immunoSEQ 96-well plates, and each plate served as one replicate. For unsorted PBMC, each replicate PCR was loaded with roughly 0.3 ug genomic DNA, equivalent to approximately 33,000 T cell genomes. Unsorted PBMC genomic DNA was sequenced across ten immunoSEQ deep assay plates. Purified libraries were measured with a Qubit 3.0 fluorometer, size-checked on a Bioanalyzer 2100, and measured again with the KAPA Library Quantification kit. Every immunoSEQ 96-well plate was sequenced on a dedicated single-read 150-cycle Illumina NextSeq 550 flow cell. Per the original workflow: Because only junctional sequences without quality scores were contained in the immunoSEQ output, filtering matching that applied to full-length reads could not be performed. Sequences were annotated with PyIR, a Python wrapper for IgBLAST v1.9, using IMGT germline references to assign V/J genes and CDR3. Any read was removed if the V/J assignment was weak (E-value above 1e-6), the CDR3 was missing, or the read contained stop codons, out-of-frame junctions, or ambiguous translated residues. A V3J clonotype was defined by an identical inferred V gene, J gene, and CDR3 amino acid sequence. Percentage overlap between repertoires was calculated by dividing the number of shared unique clonotypes by the size of the smaller repertoire. RTK rarefaction, the Chao1 estimator, and Recon v2.1 estimates of unobserved clonotypes were used to assess repertoire richness. TCRdb took this table from immuneACCESS and kept in-frame rearrangements with V and J called. Such tables lack part of the clones; where checked against another copy, unresolved V genes explain under half of the gap, and the rest is unexplained. V and J calls and clone size are copied from that table; D and trimming were computed from the DNA. In this sample the table shows about 510,000 clones, roughly 85% of which occur a single time. Roughly an eighth of the sample goes to the ten largest clones.

The data were taken from a study of shared clonotypes between healthy human individuals (dated by TCRdb to the early 2020s). About the full investigation: The cohort included a few men and two women between 18 and 49 years of age. Blood TCR repertoires of five healthy adults were deeply sequenced to estimate repertoire size and the extent of clonotype sharing between individuals. To increase sequencing depth and limit assay-specific biases, TCR repertoire library preparation and sequencing were carried out by different laboratories using diverse techniques. Between about 0.8 and 9 billion PBMCs per donor were obtained by leukapheresis. The paper as a whole reports these results and caveats: Only blood was sampled, and tissue TCR repertoires likely differ from those in blood. The small number of donors limited the genetic and exposure-history diversity represented. Pairwise subsampling led to the expectation that sequencing depth would affect the degree of clonotype sharing among donors.

The donors were healthy, HIV-negative adults with no recently reported acute infections or vaccinations. All donors were Caucasian adults living in Nashville, Tennessee, USA. In the unsorted samples, tens of millions of PBMCs were counted, and genomic DNA was extracted using the QIAamp DNA Blood Mini kit. Blood was collected by leukapheresis, and PBMCs were isolated by Ficoll-Histopaque density gradient centrifugation and then cryopreserved in liquid nitrogen vapor phase. CDR1 is given as SEHNR and CDR2 as FQNEAQ, both from the germline V gene (reference sequence). The CDR3 covers 14 residues, taking in both the cysteine and the phenylalanine. The CDR3 DNA has 42 bases and is translated from base 1. V is shortened by 5 bases, J by 1 base, and the region joining them spans 11 bases.

The sequence came from a middle-aged woman in good health. Some clones in this sample may be carry-over from other donors' samples. Source material: PBMCs. This chain joins TRBV7-9 to TRBJ1-1; TRBD1 is possibly the D segment (5 matching bases). The sequenced DNA is TGTGCCAGCAGCCATGTGACAGAGAACACTGAAGCTTTCTTT. It translates as CASSHVTENTEAFF.